The sequence of this TCR beta chain was determined in a study of TIL therapy for anti-PD-1-resistant metastatic lung cancer. For the study at large: Tumors had a median PD-L1 proportion score of about 6%. Tumors carried a median about 1.6 non-synonymous mutations per megabase.

Sequencing used immunoSEQ v3. Here immunoSEQ multiplex PCR was the method, and the copy in TCRdb shows in-frame clones only, minus some. The repertoire includes about 46,000 clones, just over 85% of them detected once, and 5% sits in the top ten. Time point specified: pre-treatment sample, taken before nivolumab and TIL therapy. With regard to this clone: Its antigen remains unidentified.

The germline V gene has CDR1 LGHDT and CDR2 YNNKEL (reference sequence). The CDR3 is 16 amino acids. The V and J ends lost 0 bases and 1 base respectively, with 11 bases between them. Study outcomes and limitations: This highly selected cohort may not generalize to typical lung cancer patients.

The rearrangement uses TRBV3-1 (or the pseudogene TRBV3-2) and TRBJ2-3; the D gene is possibly TRBD2 (5 bases). Specimen: blood, collected at baseline. The sequence was collected from a person aged 25-80 years with non-small cell lung cancer. The CDR3 loop is CASSQDMGAGTDTQYF. The DNA of the CDR3 is TGTGCCAGCAGCCAAGATATGGGAGCGGGCACAGATACGCAGTATTTT.